These 21 T cell receptor beta chains came from one sample sequenced in a study of blood T cell repertoires in COVID-19. TCRdb keeps only in-frame clones here, not all; method: immunoSEQ multiplex PCR. The repertoire holds roughly 230,000 clones, with 89% as singletons. The material sequenced was peripheral blood. These receptors all stem from a woman in her thirties or forties who had recovered from COVID-19.

The chain has TRBV11-2 and TRBJ2-7; D is perhaps TRBD2 (6 bases). Trimming left V 6 bases short and J 1 base short, with 16 bases between. The CDR3 is 15 residues long. The germline gives CDR1 SGHAT, CDR2 FQNNGV. CDR3 loop: CASSYDSGGSYEQYV. For the CDR3, the DNA is TGTGCCAGCAGTTACGACAGTGGGGGGTCCTACGAGCAGTACGTC.

The chain uses TRBV4-3 and TRBJ1-2, with no clear D. The CDR3 sequence is 14 residues long. Germline V CDR1 and CDR2: LGHNA, YSLEER. V dropped 0 bases and J dropped 4 bases, with 9 bases sitting between them. CDR3 in DNA: TGCGCCAGCAGCCAAGATTCGGGTACCTATGGCTACACCTTC. Translation gives CASSQDSGTYGYTF.

This clone was seen a few times. The V gene is TRBV10-2, the J gene TRBJ1-6; TRBD1 aligns across 9 bases. V lost 2 bases to trimming and J lost 5 bases; unmatched junction nucleotides: 7. CDR3 length equals 17 residues. Germline CDR1 reads WSHSY; CDR2 reads SAAADI. CDR3 protein: CASSEMTGGGNNSPLHF. The CDR3 region has the DNA TGCGCCAGCAGTGAGATGACAGGGGGTGGCAATAATTCACCCCTCCACTTT.

This chain uses TRBV5-5 with TRBJ2-2, with TRBD2 matching over 11 bases. The CDR3 covers 16 residues. In germline, CDR1 is SGHKS, CDR2 YYEKEE (reference sequence). V was clipped by 4 bases and J by 2 bases; unmatched bases: 4. CDR3 in amino acids: CASSMTSGENTGELFF. In nucleotides, the CDR3 is TGTGCCAGCAGCATGACTAGCGGGGAAAACACCGGGGAGCTGTTTTTT.

The chain uses TRBV19 and TRBJ2-5, with D possibly being TRBD1 (5 bases). V was trimmed by 5 bases and J by 2 bases, leaving 9 bases between them. CDR1 and CDR2 (germline): LNHDA, SQIVND (reference sequence). The CDR3 totals 13 residues. The CDR3, as DNA: TGTGCCAGTAGTGGCGACAGACAAGAGACCCAGTACTTC. This encodes CASSGDRQETQYF.

The V call is TRBV12-5, the J call TRBJ1-3, with D tentatively TRBD1 (5 bases). The germline gives CDR1 LGHNT, CDR2 FRNRAP. CDR3 length: 17 amino acids. Trimming shortened V by 2 bases and J by 5 bases, and 19 bases separated the two germline ends. CDR3 sequence (DNA): TGTGCTAGTGGTTTGACGGCGACAGACCTCGCCCGAAACACCATATATTTT. Encoded protein: CASGLTATDLARNTIYF.

The chain carries TRBV21-1 and TRBJ2-7; the DNA was not compared with TRBD2, the D call given in the table. TRBV21-1 is tagged as a pseudogene. The CDR3 is 18 amino acids. CDR3 protein: CASSTAGGQAGGEYEQYV. DNA of the CDR3: TGTGCCAGCAGCACCGCGGGGGGGCAAGCGGGAGGGGAATACGAGCAGTACGTC.

Turning to this clone: Different DNA sequences within this sample yield the same CDR3. DNA of the CDR3: TGTGCCAGCAGCTTGGTAGGGGGAGAGACCCAGTACTTC. Translated: CASSLVGGETQYF. V and J are TRBV5-6 and TRBJ2-5; D is possibly TRBD1 (6 bases). V lost 0 bases and J lost 4, with 7 bases in between. Germline CDR1 is SGHDT and CDR2 is YYEEEE. The CDR3 is 13 amino acids.

This clone was found a few times. The rearrangement links TRBV5-1 to TRBJ1-2; 9 nucleotides match TRBD1. CDR1 SGHRS and CDR2 YFSETQ come from the germline V gene. The CDR3 is 15 amino acids. Trimming at V came to 3 bases and at J to 6 bases, leaving 9 bases not matched to a gene. For the CDR3, the DNA is TGCGCCAGCAGCTCAAGTCCCGGGACAGGGAATGGCTACACCTTC. Its translation is CASSSSPGTGNGYTF.

The chain employs TRBV10-3 and TRBJ2-3; TRBD1 matches at 9 bases. V shed 10 bases and J 1 base; nucleotides not matched to a gene: 9. Germline V gives CDR1 ENHRY, CDR2 SYGVKD. The CDR3 has 15 residues. CDR3 in DNA: TGTGCCACCCAAGGACAGGGGTTAGGCACAGATACGCAGTATTTT. As protein: CATQGQGLGTDTQYF.

The chain employs TRBV3-1 (or the pseudogene TRBV3-2) and TRBJ1-2, with 7 nucleotides matching TRBD1. The CDR3 is made up of 14 amino acids. With V trimmed by 6 bases and J by 4 bases, 8 bases remained unmatched. Germline CDR1 is LGHDT and CDR2 is YNNKEL (reference sequence). The CDR3 DNA is TGTGCCAGCAGAAAGACAGGGACTAGCTATGGCTACACCTTC. This gives the protein CASRKTGTSYGYTF.

The chain carries TRBV7-2 and TRBJ1-1; possible D gene TRBD1, 6 bases. This CDR3 is 15 amino acids long. Germline lookup yields CDR1 SGHTA and CDR2 FQGNSA. V was cut by 6 bases and J by 4 bases, with 18 bases left in between. The CDR3 loop reads CASRLLGGAGTEAFF. The CDR3 region has the DNA TGTGCCAGCAGGTTACTCGGGGGGGCGGGCACTGAAGCTTTCTTT.

This chain joins TRBV9 and TRBJ2-7; possibly TRBD1 for D (6 bases). Per germline, CDR1 SGDLS and CDR2 YYNGEE. This CDR3 has 12 residues. V lost 5 bases and J 1 base, leaving 7 bases between the germline ends. CDR3 sequence: CASSGQSYEQYF. The CDR3, as DNA: TGTGCCAGCAGTGGACAGTCCTACGAGCAGTACTTC.

This chain connects TRBV5-4 to TRBJ1-4, with 9 nucleotides matching TRBD1. CDR3 size: 14 residues. V shed 9 bases, J shed 8 bases, and the junction held 11 bases outside the gene matches. Germline V gene lookup returns CDR1 SGHNT and CDR2 YYREEE (reference sequence). The CDR3 DNA reads as TGTGCCACGCACAACGGGACAGGGAGGGAAAAACTGTTTTTT. Amino acid sequence: CATHNGTGREKLFF.

The chain combines TRBV2 with TRBJ2-2, with 12 bases fitting TRBD1. This CDR3 region has 20 residues. V was pared by 5 bases and J by 4 bases, with 17 bases of the junction left unmatched. Germline CDR1 is SNHLY and CDR2 is FYNNEI. The DNA of the CDR3 is TGTGCCAGCAGTCCTCGGGGGTGGGGACAGGGGGCTCTGGGCACCGGGGAGCTGTTTTTT. This codes for CASSPRGWGQGALGTGELFF.

V usage is TRBV9 and J usage is TRBJ2-5, with D perhaps TRBD2 (6 bases). The V and J ends lost 0 bases and 5 bases respectively, with 11 bases between them. Germline V lookup: CDR1 SGDLS, CDR2 YYNGEE. The CDR3 runs to 14 residues. The CDR3 protein is CASSVGGDLETQYF. CDR3 bases: TGTGCCAGCAGCGTAGGGGGGGATTTGGAGACCCAGTACTTC.

In this sample, this clone turned up a few times. This chain links TRBV4-1 with TRBJ1-4; no clear D gene. The germline V gene encodes CDR1 MGHRA and CDR2 YSYEKL. V was clipped by 0 bases and J by 0 bases, with 11 bases between them. The length of the CDR3 is 17 residues. CDR3 DNA sequence: TGCGCCAGCAGCCAAGAAGGGCGGGGAGCAACTAATGAAAAACTGTTTTTT. It codes for CASSQEGRGATNEKLFF.

The chain carries TRBV5-8 and TRBJ1-5; 9 bases are shared with TRBD1. CDR1 and CDR2 (germline): SGHTS, YDEGEE. V was clipped by 3 bases and J by 6 bases; unmatched bases: 7. This CDR3 comprises 15 residues. The CDR3 nucleotides are TGTGCCAGCAGCTGGGGACAGGGTCATGGTCAGCCCCAGCATTTT. Its translation is CASSWGQGHGQPQHF.

The CDR3 here is CASSFLGQGGSPLHF. CDR3 coding DNA: TGTGCCAGCAGCTTTTTAGGACAGGGTGGATCACCCCTCCACTTT. This sequence joins TRBV5-6 and TRBJ1-6, with TRBD1 matching 8 bases. This CDR3 comprises 15 residues. The V gene end was trimmed by 2 bases and the J gene end by 10 bases; junction bases not matched to a gene: 8. Germline V CDR1 and CDR2: SGHDT, YYEEEE.

The chain joins TRBV7-7 to TRBJ2-3; 13 positions match TRBD2. This CDR3 has 16 amino acids. Germline lookup yields CDR1 SSHAT and CDR2 FNYEAQ (reference sequence). J lost 4 bases, V lost 4 bases, and 5 bases had no gene match. This CDR3 reads CASSSGLAGVADTQYF. CDR3 bases: TGTGCCAGCAGCTCCGGACTAGCGGGAGTTGCAGATACGCAGTATTTT.

The chain has TRBV6-5 and TRBJ2-7; possibly TRBD1 for D (5 bases). The CDR3 covers 13 residues. Germline assignment: CDR1 MNHEY and CDR2 SVGAGI. Deletions cut 8 bases from V and 0 bases from J, with 11 bases between. CDR3 nucleotides: TGTGCCAGCCGCACAGGCGGCTCCTACGAGCAGTACTTC. Its protein is CASRTGGSYEQYF.